One sample yielded the 3 T cell receptor beta chains listed below, sequenced in a study of CD8 T cells in Susac syndrome. Random hexamers served to reverse transcribe about 0.5 to 1 ug RNA. MiXCR, run by TCRdb on the immunoSEQ multiplex PCR reads, gives a single entry per CDR3 protein. The sample lists more than 70,000 distinct CDR3 sequences, just under 95% occurring once. The sequencing sample was made of CD8+ T cells from PBMCs. All receptors derive from a human donor in good health.

The rearrangement links TRBV27 to TRBJ2-5; D may match TRBD1 or TRBD2 (5 bases each). Germline V gene lookup returns CDR1 MNHEY and CDR2 SMNVEV (reference sequence). Trimming took off 6 bases at V and 0 bases at J, with 20 bases between the two ends. The CDR3 is made up of 17 amino acids. The CDR3 DNA is TGTGCCAGCAGCAGAGGGGCCCCCGACAGAGACCAAGAGACCCAGTACTTC. This codes for CASSRGAPDRDQETQYF.

V is TRBV7-3 and J is TRBJ1-1, with D unresolved. Trimming took 6 bases from V and 1 from J, leaving 9 bases between them. Germline CDR1 and CDR2: SGHTA and FQGTGA. The CDR3 contains 13 residues. As DNA, the CDR3 is TGTGCCAGCAGATCGGAACCGAACACTGAAGCTTTCTTT. This translates into CASRSEPNTEAFF.

The chain has TRBV27 and TRBJ2-7; tentative D call: TRBD2 (5 bases). V lost 3 bases, J lost 2 bases, and 8 bases lay in between. This CDR3 region has 13 residues. The germline gives CDR1 MNHEY, CDR2 SMNVEV (reference sequence). For the CDR3, the DNA is TGTGCCAGCAGTTTCGGGGTAACCTACGAGCAGTACTTC. Amino acids: CASSFGVTYEQYF.